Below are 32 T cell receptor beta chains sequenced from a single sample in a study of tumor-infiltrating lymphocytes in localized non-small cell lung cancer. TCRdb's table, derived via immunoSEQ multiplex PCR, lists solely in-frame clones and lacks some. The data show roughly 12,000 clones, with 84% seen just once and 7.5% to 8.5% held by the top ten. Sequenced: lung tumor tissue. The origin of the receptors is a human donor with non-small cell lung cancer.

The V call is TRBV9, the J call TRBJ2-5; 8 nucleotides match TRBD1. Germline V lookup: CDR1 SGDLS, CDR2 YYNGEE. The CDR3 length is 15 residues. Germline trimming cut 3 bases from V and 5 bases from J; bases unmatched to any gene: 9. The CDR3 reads CASSGSRTGYETQYF. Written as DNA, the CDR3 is TGTGCCAGCAGCGGTAGCCGGACAGGGTACGAGACCCAGTACTTC.

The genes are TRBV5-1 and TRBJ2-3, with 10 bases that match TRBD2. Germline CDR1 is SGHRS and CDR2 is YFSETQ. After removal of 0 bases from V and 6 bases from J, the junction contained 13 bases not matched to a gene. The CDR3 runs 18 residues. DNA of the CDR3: TGCGCCAGCAGCTTGGCCGCTAGCGGGGGAGGCCTCGCGGATACGCAGTATTTT. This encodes CASSLAASGGGLADTQYF.

CDR3 amino acids: CAWSYRGGTSGGSTQYF. CDR3 coding DNA: TGTGCCTGGAGCTACCGCGGTGGGACTAGCGGGGGGTCTACGCAGTATTTT. The chain recombines TRBV30 with TRBJ2-3, with 15 bases matching TRBD2. CDR3 size: 17 residues. Germline CDR1 and CDR2: GTSNPN and SVGIG (reference sequence). The V segment lost 3 bases and the J segment 8 bases; nucleotides outside the gene matches: 12.

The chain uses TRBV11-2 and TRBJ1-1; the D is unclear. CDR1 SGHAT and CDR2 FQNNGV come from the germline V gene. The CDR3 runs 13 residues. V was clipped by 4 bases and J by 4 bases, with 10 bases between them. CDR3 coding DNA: TGTGCCAGCAGCTCTTTCCGGGGCACTGAAGCTTTCTTT. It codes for CASSSFRGTEAFF.

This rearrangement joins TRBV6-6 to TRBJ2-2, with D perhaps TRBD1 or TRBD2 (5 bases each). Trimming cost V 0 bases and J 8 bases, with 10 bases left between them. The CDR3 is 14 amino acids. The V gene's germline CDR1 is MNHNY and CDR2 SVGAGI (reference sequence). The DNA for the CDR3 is TGTGCCAGCAGTTACTCGGGGGTCACTGGGGAGCTGTTTTTT. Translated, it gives CASSYSGVTGELFF.

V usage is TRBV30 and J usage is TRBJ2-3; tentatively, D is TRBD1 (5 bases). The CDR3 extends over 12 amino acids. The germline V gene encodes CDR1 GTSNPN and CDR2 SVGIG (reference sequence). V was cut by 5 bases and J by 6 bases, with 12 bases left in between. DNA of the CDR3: TGTGCCTGGGGTTACAGGCGGGATACGCAGTATTTT. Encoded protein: CAWGYRRDTQYF.

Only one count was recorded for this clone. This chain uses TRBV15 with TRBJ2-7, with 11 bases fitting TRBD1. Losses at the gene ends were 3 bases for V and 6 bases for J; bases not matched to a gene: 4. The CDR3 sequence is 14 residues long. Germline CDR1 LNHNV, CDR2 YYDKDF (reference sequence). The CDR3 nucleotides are TGTGCCACCAGCAGGAGAGGGACAGGGGGCGAGCAGTACTTC. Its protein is CATSRRGTGGEQYF.

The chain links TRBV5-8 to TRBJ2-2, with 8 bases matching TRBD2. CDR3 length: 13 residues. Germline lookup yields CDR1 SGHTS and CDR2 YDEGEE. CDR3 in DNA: TGTGGGCTGAGCGGGAGAATGACCGGGGAGCTGTTTTTT. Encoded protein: CGLSGRMTGELFF. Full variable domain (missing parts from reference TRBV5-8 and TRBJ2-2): EAGVTQSPTHLIKTRGQQATLRCSPISGHTSVYWYQQALGLGLQFLLWYDEGEERNRGNFPPRFSGRQFPNYSSELNVNALELEDSALYLCGLSGRMTGELFFGEGSRLTVL.

The CDR3 DNA is TGTGCCAGCAGTGAAGTAGCAGCAATGAACACTGAAGCTTTCTTT. Encoded protein: CASSEVAAMNTEAFF. The chain combines TRBV6-1 with TRBJ1-1; D is ambiguous. Germline CDR1 reads MNHNS; CDR2 reads SASEGT. The CDR3 has 15 amino acids. Between the trimmed V and J ends, which lost 1 base and 0 bases, there was a span of 9 bases.

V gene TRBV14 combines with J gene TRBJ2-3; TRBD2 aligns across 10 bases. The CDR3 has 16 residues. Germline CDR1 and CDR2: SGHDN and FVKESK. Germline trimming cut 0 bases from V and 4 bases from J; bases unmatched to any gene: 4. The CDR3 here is CASSQELAGDSDTQYF. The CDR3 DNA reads TGTGCCAGCAGCCAAGAGCTAGCGGGAGATTCAGATACGCAGTATTTT.

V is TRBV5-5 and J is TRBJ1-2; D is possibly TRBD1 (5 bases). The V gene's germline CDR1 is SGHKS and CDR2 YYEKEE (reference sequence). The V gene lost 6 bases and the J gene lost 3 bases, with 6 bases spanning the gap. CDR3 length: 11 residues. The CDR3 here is CASIQDYGYTF. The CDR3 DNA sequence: TGTGCCAGCATACAGGACTATGGCTACACCTTC.

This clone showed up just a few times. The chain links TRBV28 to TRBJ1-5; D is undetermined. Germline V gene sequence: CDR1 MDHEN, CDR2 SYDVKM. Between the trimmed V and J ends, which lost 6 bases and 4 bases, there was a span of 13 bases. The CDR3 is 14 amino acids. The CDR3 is CASSLDWDNQPQHF. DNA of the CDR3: TGTGCCAGCAGCCTGGATTGGGATAATCAGCCCCAGCATTTT. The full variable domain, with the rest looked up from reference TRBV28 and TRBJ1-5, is DVKVTQSSRYLVKRTGEKVFLECVQDMDHENMFWYRQDPGLGLRLIYFSYDVKMKEKGDIPEGYSVSREKKERFSLILESASTNQTSMYLCASSLDWDNQPQHFGDGTRLSIL.

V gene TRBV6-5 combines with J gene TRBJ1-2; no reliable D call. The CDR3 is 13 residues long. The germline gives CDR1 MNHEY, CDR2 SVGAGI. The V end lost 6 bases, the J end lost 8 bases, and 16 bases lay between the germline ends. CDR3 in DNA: TGTGCCAGCAGCCACAAGGCCGGGGTGGGCTACACCTTC. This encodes CASSHKAGVGYTF.

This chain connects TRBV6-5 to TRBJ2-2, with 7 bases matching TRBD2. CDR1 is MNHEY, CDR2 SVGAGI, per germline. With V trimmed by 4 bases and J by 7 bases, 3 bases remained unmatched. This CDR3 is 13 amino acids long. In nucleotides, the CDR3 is TGTGCCAGCAGTTTGCTAGCGGTCGGGGAGCTGTTTTTT. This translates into CASSLLAVGELFF.

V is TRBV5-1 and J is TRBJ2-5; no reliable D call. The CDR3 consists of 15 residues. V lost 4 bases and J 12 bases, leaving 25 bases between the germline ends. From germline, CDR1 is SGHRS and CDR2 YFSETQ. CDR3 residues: CASSPGVFRPPAEYF. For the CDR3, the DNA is TGCGCCAGCAGCCCCGGAGTTTTCCGGCCCCCAGCAGAGTACTTC.

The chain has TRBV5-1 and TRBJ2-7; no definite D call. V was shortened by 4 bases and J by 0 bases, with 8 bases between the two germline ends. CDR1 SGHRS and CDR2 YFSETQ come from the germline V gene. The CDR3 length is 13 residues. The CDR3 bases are TGCGCCAGCAGCGCGGCGGACTCCTACGAGCAGTACTTC. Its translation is CASSAADSYEQYF.

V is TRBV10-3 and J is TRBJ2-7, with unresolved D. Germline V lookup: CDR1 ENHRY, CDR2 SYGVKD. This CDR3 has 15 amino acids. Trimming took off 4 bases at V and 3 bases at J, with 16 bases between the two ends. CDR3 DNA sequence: TGTGCCATCAGTGTCTTAACAAAAGGCCACTACGAGCAGTACTTC. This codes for CAISVLTKGHYEQYF.

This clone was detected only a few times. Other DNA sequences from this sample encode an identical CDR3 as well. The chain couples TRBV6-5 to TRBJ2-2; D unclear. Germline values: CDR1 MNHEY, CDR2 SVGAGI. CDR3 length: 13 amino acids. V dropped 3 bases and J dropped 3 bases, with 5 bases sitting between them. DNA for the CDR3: TGTGCCAGCAGTTATCAGGACACCGGGGAGCTGTTTTTT. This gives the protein CASSYQDTGELFF.

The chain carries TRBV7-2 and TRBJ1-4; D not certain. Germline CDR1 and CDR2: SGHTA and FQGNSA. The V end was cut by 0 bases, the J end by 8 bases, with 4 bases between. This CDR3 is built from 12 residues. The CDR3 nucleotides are TGTGCCAGCAGCTTAGCACGGGAAAAACTGTTTTTT. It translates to CASSLAREKLFF.

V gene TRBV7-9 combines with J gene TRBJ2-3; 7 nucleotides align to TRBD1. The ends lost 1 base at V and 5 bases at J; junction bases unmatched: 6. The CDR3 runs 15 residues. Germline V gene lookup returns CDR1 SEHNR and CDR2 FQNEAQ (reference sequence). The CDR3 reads CASSLGGGVLDTQYF. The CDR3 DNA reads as TGTGCCAGCAGCTTAGGAGGGGGCGTCTTAGATACGCAGTATTTT.

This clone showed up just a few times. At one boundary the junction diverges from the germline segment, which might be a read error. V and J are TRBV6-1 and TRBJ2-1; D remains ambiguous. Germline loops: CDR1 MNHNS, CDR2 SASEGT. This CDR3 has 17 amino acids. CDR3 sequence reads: CASREGFFAVSYNEQFF. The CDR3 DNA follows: TGTGCCAGCAGGGAAGGTTTTTTTGCGGTTTCCTACAATGAGCAGTTCTTC.

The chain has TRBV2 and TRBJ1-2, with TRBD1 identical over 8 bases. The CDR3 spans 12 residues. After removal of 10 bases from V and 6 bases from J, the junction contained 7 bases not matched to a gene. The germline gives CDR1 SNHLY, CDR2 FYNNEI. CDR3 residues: CAIRTGNNGYTF. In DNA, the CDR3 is TGTGCCATACGGACAGGGAACAATGGCTACACCTTC.

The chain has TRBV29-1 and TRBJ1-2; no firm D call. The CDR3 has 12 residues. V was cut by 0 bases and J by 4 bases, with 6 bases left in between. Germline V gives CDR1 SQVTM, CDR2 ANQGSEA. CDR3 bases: TGCAGCGTTGAAGATCTCAGCTATGGCTACACCTTC. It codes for CSVEDLSYGYTF.

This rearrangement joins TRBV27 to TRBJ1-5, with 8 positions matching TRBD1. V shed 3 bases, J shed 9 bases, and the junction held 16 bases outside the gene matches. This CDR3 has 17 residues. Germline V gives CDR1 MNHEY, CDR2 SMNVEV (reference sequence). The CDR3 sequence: CASSFLAPTGGPRPQHF. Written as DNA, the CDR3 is TGTGCCAGCAGTTTCCTTGCTCCTACAGGGGGTCCCAGGCCCCAGCATTTT.

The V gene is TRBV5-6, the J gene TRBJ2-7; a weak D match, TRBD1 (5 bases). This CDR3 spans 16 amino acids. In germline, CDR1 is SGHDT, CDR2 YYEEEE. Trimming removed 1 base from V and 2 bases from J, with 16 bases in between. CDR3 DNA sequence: TGTGCCAGCAGCTTGTTTGGGGCACAGAATACCTACGAGCAGTACTTC. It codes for CASSLFGAQNTYEQYF.

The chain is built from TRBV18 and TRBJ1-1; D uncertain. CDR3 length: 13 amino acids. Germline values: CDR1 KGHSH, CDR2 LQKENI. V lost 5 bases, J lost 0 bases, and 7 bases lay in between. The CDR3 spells CASSSVMNTEAFF. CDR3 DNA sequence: TGTGCCAGCTCATCAGTAATGAACACTGAAGCTTTCTTT.

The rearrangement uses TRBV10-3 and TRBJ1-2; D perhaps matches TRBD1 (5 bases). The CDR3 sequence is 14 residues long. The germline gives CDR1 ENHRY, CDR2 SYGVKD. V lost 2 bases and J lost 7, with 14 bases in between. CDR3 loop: CAISETDGGTGYTF. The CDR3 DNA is TGTGCCATCAGTGAGACGGACGGGGGAACTGGCTACACCTTC.

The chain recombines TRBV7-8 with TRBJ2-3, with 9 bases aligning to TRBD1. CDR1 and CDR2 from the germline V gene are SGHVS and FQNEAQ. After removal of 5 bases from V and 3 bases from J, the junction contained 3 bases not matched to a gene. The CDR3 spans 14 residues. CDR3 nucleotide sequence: TGTGCCAGCAGCCCGGGACAGGGTACAGATACGCAGTATTTT. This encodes CASSPGQGTDTQYF.

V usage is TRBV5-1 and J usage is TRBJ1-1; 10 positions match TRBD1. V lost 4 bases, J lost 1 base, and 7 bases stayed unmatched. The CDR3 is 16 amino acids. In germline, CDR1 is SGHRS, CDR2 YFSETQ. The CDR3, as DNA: TGCGCCAGCAGCCCCGGCCGGACAGGGGGGAACACTGAAGCTTTCTTT. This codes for CASSPGRTGGNTEAFF.

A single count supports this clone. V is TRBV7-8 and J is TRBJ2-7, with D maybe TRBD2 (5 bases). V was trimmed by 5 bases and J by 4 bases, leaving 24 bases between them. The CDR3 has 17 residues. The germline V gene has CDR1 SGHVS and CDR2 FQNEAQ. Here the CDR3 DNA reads TGTGCCAGCAGCGAGGGCGGCAGTGTGGCACCCCAGTACGAGCAGTACTTC. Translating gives CASSEGGSVAPQYEQYF.

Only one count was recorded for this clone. The CDR3 here is CASSQGHAGPNNQPQHF. As DNA, the CDR3 is TGCGCCAGCAGCCAAGGGCACGCCGGGCCTAACAATCAGCCCCAGCATTTT. The rearrangement links TRBV4-3 to TRBJ1-5; D not resolved. With 1 base removed from V and 3 bases from J, the gap between germline ends came to 16 bases. The CDR3 length is 17 residues. Germline V gene sequence: CDR1 LGHNA, CDR2 YSLEER.

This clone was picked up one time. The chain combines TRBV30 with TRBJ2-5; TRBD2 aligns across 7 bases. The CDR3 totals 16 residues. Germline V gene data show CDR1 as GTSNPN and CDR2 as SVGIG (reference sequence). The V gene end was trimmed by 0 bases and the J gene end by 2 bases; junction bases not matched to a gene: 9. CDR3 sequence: CAWSVWAGRGQETQYF. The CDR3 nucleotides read TGTGCCTGGAGTGTATGGGCAGGGAGGGGACAAGAGACCCAGTACTTC.